This TCR beta chain comes out of a study of shared clonotypes between healthy human individuals. Study in general: Per donor, three plates held CD4 naive cells, three held CD4 memory, two held CD8 naive and one held CD8 memory.

TCRdb's copy holds only in-frame clones and misses some; the assay was immunoSEQ multiplex PCR. The table has around 1.6 million clones, around 98% seen once. CDR3 size: 14 residues. In germline, CDR1 is SEHNR, CDR2 FQNEAQ (reference sequence). V was cut by 2 bases and J by 0 bases, with 8 bases left in between. The chain recombines TRBV7-9 with TRBJ2-7, with no clear D. The source of this sequence is a man aged 25 to 40 in good health. The sequencing sample was made of naive CD4+ T cells sorted from blood. Subset reported: CD45RA+ positively selected. CDR3 sequence: CASSLSEVSYEQYF. Here the CDR3 DNA reads TGTGCCAGCAGCTTATCGGAAGTCTCCTACGAGCAGTACTTC.